Given below is one TCR beta chain in context. TCRdb's table, derived via immunoSEQ multiplex PCR, lists solely in-frame clones and lacks some. The repertoire includes 150,000 to 200,000 clones, approximately 80% of them detected once, and roughly 10% sits in the top ten. The data were obtained in a study of blood T cell repertoires in COVID-19. In the study overall: PBMCs, B-cell-depleted T cells, or T cells were the source of the cDNA or gDNA that made up the material.

The CDR3 extends over 12 amino acids. Trimming removed 6 bases at V and 5 bases at J, with 10 bases between. Germline V gene sequence: CDR1 MDHEN, CDR2 SYDVKM. Sequenced sample: PBMCs or T cells enriched from blood (not recorded which). The clonotype originates from a man between 35 and 55 years old who had recovered from COVID-19. This chain links TRBV28 with TRBJ2-5, with D uncertain. The DNA of the CDR3 is TGTGCCAGCAGCCGGATCGGGGAGACCCAGTACTTC. This sequence encodes CASSRIGETQYF.